This TCR beta chain was retrieved from a study of T-cell reconstitution after alpha-beta-depleted transplantation in children. The V and J ends lost 5 bases and 3 bases, in that order; junction bases with no gene match: 6. This CDR3 is built from 16 residues. The V gene's germline CDR1 is MGHRA and CDR2 YSYEKL. Library preparation (for TCRbeta) was performed with unique molecular identifiers. TCRdb ran MiXCR on the PCR reads and lists one entry per CDR3 protein. This repertoire shows approximately 350,000 distinct CDR3 sequences, about 9.3% found once; its top ten account for around 2.4%. The sequences come from PBMCs from the stem cell graft donor, collected from the stem cell graft. The chain is built from TRBV4-1 and TRBJ2-1, with TRBD2 identical over 11 bases. The sequence was collected from a human donor who donated a stem cell graft to a child with acute lymphoblastic leukemia. This chain's CDR3 is CASSKGLAGIYNEQFF. The CDR3 region has the DNA TGCGCCAGCAGCAAAGGACTAGCGGGTATCTACAATGAGCAGTTCTTC.